This T cell receptor (beta chain) was captured by sequencing in a study of blood T cell repertoires in COVID-19. The overall study: From the United States, Italy and Spain came samples of acute and convalescent COVID-19. Nucleic acid was either cDNA or gDNA, and it came from T cells, B-cell-depleted T cells, or PBMCs.

Germline V gives CDR1 KGHSH, CDR2 LQKENI. Trimming removed 0 bases from V and 6 bases from J, with 8 bases in between. CDR3 length: 14 residues. Original methodology: For nucleated cells, counts were estimated from reference gene primer amplification. Produced via immunoSEQ multiplex PCR; TCRdb's table is partial and in-frame only. V and J calls and clone size come straight from that table; D and trimming were deduced from the DNA. The sample lists roughly 230,000 clones; 84% were seen once. Sequences were obtained from peripheral blood. The clonotype originates from a man in his fifties with acute or convalescent COVID-19. The V gene is TRBV18, the J gene TRBJ2-2; D gene unclear. CDR3 bases: TGTGCCAGCTCACCACCTGTCGGAGCCGGGGAGCTGTTTTTT. The encoded protein is CASSPPVGAGELFF.